Listed below are T cell receptor beta chains from one sample, sequenced in a study of regulatory T cells in long-lasting Graves disease. TCRdb fed the multiplex PCR reads into MiXCR, producing one record per CDR3 protein. The profile covers hundreds of thousands of distinct CDR3 sequences, with about a fifth appearing a single time and roughly 7% taken by the ten largest. This sample comprised peripheral blood mononuclear cells (PBMCs), obtained when the disease was refractory, from a patient treated with antithyroid drugs. The source is a female donor with Graves disease. Both conserved end residues are part of each CDR3. Fields, in order: CDR3 length, clone size, V gene, CDR3 protein. Not every row has a clone size; where given, it reads once, few, many or a size class.

14 many TRBV28 CASSNQGAPYGYTF
16 . TRBV6-2/TRBV6-3 CASSLGQGRIVNEQFF
16 many TRBV2 CASSDLLEGVPYEQYF
14 few TRBV3-1 CASSLLTSGETQYF
17 many TRBV6-2/TRBV6-3 CASSYPRLAGGQYEQYF
15 few TRBV20-1 CSARDRGRGDEKLFF
20 . TRBV6-5 CASSYPKSTGVTSMNTEAFF
19 . TRBV15 CATSRDPPPTIGVEETQYF
13 many TRBV6-2/TRBV6-3 CASGWDGDYEQYF
16 . TRBV27 CASSIRTPLGSYEQYF
15 . TRBV4-3 CASSQVLAGGRPTFF
20 many TRBV10-1 CASSETGTSGRRPSYNEQFF
13 . TRBV5-4 CASSLRSPGELFF
14 many TRBV15 CATSVDGATYEQYF
16 many TRBV7-2 CASSLGGGGINTEAFF
16 few TRBV3-1 CASSQVWARANYGYTF
15 many TRBV24-1 CATSDASGPGETQYF